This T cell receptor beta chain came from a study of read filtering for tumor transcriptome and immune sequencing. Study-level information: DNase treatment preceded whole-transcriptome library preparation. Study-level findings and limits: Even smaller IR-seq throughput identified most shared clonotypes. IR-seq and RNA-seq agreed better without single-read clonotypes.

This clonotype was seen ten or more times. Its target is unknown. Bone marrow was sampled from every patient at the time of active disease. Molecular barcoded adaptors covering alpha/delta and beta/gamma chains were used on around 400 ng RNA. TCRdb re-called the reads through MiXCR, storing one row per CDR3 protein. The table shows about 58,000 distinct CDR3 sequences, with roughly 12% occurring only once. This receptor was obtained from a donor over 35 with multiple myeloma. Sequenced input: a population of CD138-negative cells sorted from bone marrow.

CDR3 amino acids: CSARGQGVVTGELFF. The DNA of the CDR3 is TGCAGTGCTAGGGGCCAGGGTGTTGTCACCGGGGAGCTGTTTTTT. This chain joins TRBV20-1 and TRBJ2-2, with D perhaps TRBD1 (5 bases). The V gene lost 3 bases and the J gene lost 4 bases, with 15 bases spanning the gap. The CDR3 runs 15 residues. Germline V CDR1 and CDR2: DFQATT, SNEGSKA (reference sequence).